Listed below are T cell receptor beta chains from one sample, sequenced in a study of CD8 T cells in Susac syndrome. One entry per CDR3 protein results from TCRdb running MiXCR on the immunoSEQ multiplex PCR reads. Found here are some 57,000 distinct CDR3 sequences, more than 90% of them singletons; the top ten hold roughly 0.2%. Material: CD8+ T cells from PBMCs. The source of these receptors is a human donor in good health. Both conserved end residues are part of each CDR3. A D gene is named only where the DNA matches it firmly. The size of a clone is reported for some rows only, either as once, few or many, or as a class for expanded clones.

-	TRBD1	TRBV5-5	TRBJ2-3	TGTGCCAGCAGGCCGGGACAGGGGCCAGATACGCAGTATTTT	CASRPGQGPDTQYF
-	-	TRBV12-3/TRBV12-4	TRBJ2-2	TGTGCCAGCAGTTTAGCAGGGCCCGGGGAGCTGTTTTTT	CASSLAGPGELFF
-	-	TRBV6-5	TRBJ2-5	TGTGCCAGCAGTTACTCTTGGGGGGAGACCCAGTACTTC	CASSYSWGETQYF
-	TRBD2	TRBV28	TRBJ2-1	TGTGCCAGCAGTTTATCTGGCGGGGGGACCACCCACTACAATGAGCAGTTCTTC	CASSLSGGGTTHYNEQFF
-	-	TRBV30	TRBJ2-3	TGTGCCTGGAATCTCGCGTTCCCAGATACGCAGTATTTT	CAWNLAFPDTQYF
-	TRBD1	TRBV12-3/TRBV12-4	TRBJ1-1	TGTGCCAGCAGGTTTTTAGTAGTACAGGGGGCAGGGGGCGCTGAAGCTTTCTTT	CASRFLVVQGAGGAEAFF
-	-	TRBV9	TRBJ1-1	TGTGCCAGCAGCCCGGACCCGGGGAACACTGAAGCTTTCTTT	CASSPDPGNTEAFF
-	-	TRBV19	TRBJ2-5	TGTGCCAGTAGTATGGGTCAGGCCGGAGACTGGGGGCAAGAGACCCAGTACTTC	CASSMGQAGDWGQETQYF
-	-	TRBV4-3	TRBJ2-1	TGCGCCAGCCTCGGGCCTGCCAATGAGCAGTTCTTC	CASLGPANEQFF
-	-	TRBV30	TRBJ1-5	TGTGCCTGGGCGGGGGGGGCTTCTCAGCCCCAGCATTTT	CAWAGGASQPQHF
-	-	TRBV13	TRBJ2-7	TGTGCCAGCAGCTTAGGCGGCCTGCTCTACGAGCAGTACTTC	CASSLGGLLYEQYF
-	-	TRBV10-3	TRBJ2-3	TGTGCCATCAAGGGCGCCAGCAGCCCAAGCACAGATACGCAGTATTTT	CAIKGASSPSTDTQYF
-	-	TRBV9	TRBJ2-2	TGTGCCAGCAGCGCTTCCGTGCGGGCAGTCAACACCGGGGAGCTGTTTTTT	CASSASVRAVNTGELFF
-	-	TRBV27	TRBJ2-3	TGTGCCAGCAGTCGACTAAAAACAGGGCCCTACACAGATACGCAGTATTTT	CASSRLKTGPYTDTQYF
-	TRBD1	TRBV4-1	TRBJ2-7	TGCGCCAGCAGCCCGGACAGGGATCCCTACGAGCAGTACTTC	CASSPDRDPYEQYF
-	TRBD1	TRBV6-2/TRBV6-3	TRBJ2-2	TGCACCGCCTCCGGGACAGCGAACACCGGGGAGCTGTTTTTT	CTASGTANTGELFF
-	-	TRBV5-6	TRBJ1-2	TGTGCCAGCAGCTTGGGAAACAATGGCTACACCTTC	CASSLGNNGYTF
-	-	TRBV12-3/TRBV12-4	TRBJ1-5	TGTGCCAGCAGTCCTACAGGGTCGGGTAGTCAGCCCCAGCATTTT	CASSPTGSGSQPQHF
-	-	TRBV2	TRBJ1-1	TGTGCCAGCACTCCGGGCTCTGAAGCTTTCTTT	CASTPGSEAFF
-	TRBD2	TRBV2	TRBJ2-7	TGTGCCAGCGGGGGGGGACCCTACGAGCAGTACTTC	CASGGGPYEQYF
-	-	TRBV4-3	TRBJ1-1	TGCGCCAGCAGCCAAGATGTGAGGTGGAAAGGTACTGAAGCTTTCTTT	CASSQDVRWKGTEAFF
-	TRBD2	TRBV27	TRBJ2-1	TGTGCCATCGGGGGGGGGCATGCTGAGCAGTTCTTC	CAIGGGHAEQFF
-	-	TRBV7-2	TRBJ2-3	TGTGCCAGCAGCTCGAACACAGGCACAGATACGCAGTATTTT	CASSSNTGTDTQYF
-	-	TRBV5-3	TRBJ1-4	TGTGCCAGAAGCTTGGGCGATGGAGGCCATGAAAAACTGTTTTTT	CARSLGDGGHEKLFF
-	-	TRBV29-1	TRBJ1-2	TGCAGCGTTGATGTTGAAGGGCAGTATGGCTACACCTTC	CSVDVEGQYGYTF
once	-	TRBV5-5	TRBJ1-1	TGTGCCAGCACGAGTACGTGGGGGTTGGACACTGAAGCTTTCTTT	CASTSTWGLDTEAFF
once	-	TRBV12-3/TRBV12-4	TRBJ1-5	TGTGCCAGCAGTCTGGGGGAAATATCGCCCCAGCATTTT	CASSLGEISPQHF
-	TRBD2	TRBV6-5	TRBJ2-3	TGTGCCAGCAGTTACTCTCCTAGCGGGGGACGCACAGATACGCAGTATTTT	CASSYSPSGGRTDTQYF
-	-	TRBV4-2	TRBJ1-1	TGTGCCAGCAGCCAAACGAAGCTTAACACTGAAGCTTTCTTT	CASSQTKLNTEAFF
-	-	TRBV11-2	TRBJ1-1	TGTGCCAGCAGCTTAGTGGGCAGGGTGGGCACTGAAGCTTTCTTT	CASSLVGRVGTEAFF
-	-	TRBV6-2/TRBV6-3	TRBJ1-1	TGTGCCAGCAGTTACCCAGACACTGAAGCTTTCTTT	CASSYPDTEAFF
-	-	TRBV19	TRBJ1-1	TGTGCCAGTAGTATAGTTGGGGGGGCTGAAGCTTTCTTT	CASSIVGGAEAFF
-	TRBD2	TRBV11-1	TRBJ2-1	TGTGCCAGCAGTCCACTAGCGGGGGGTCGGTTGGAGCAGTTCTTC	CASSPLAGGRLEQFF
-	-	TRBV6-6	TRBJ2-5	TGTGCCAGCAGTGCCTGGACGGACCAAGAGACCCAGTACTTC	CASSAWTDQETQYF
-	-	TRBV7-6	TRBJ2-6	TGTGCCAGCAGCTTAGGAGGGGCTGGGGCCAACGTCCTGACTTTC	CASSLGGAGANVLTF
-	-	TRBV10-3	TRBJ1-2	TGTGCCATCAGTGAGAATCCGGGGGGCTATGGCTACACCTTC	CAISENPGGYGYTF
-	TRBD1	TRBV4-1	TRBJ1-5	TGCGCCAGCAGCCAAGGGGACAGGAATCAGCCCCAGCATTTT	CASSQGDRNQPQHF